The T cell receptor beta chain described here comes from a study of T cell responses to AZD1222 COVID-19 vaccine. Overall study findings and caveats: Clonal diversity may have been underestimated in mostly white British donors. Among AZD1222 vaccinees, only five or six were seropositive at baseline. Regions left unmutated in variants are reportedly the target of nearly half of spike-specific TCRs. Breadth and depth of Spike-specific TCRs rose after two AZD1222 doses.

A word on this clone: What it recognizes is unknown.

Data came from immunoSEQ multiplex PCR; TCRdb stores just in-frame clones and leaves some out. The table has 95,000 to 100,000 clones, more than 75% seen once. The clonotype comes from an adult who received the AZD1222 COVID-19 vaccine. This specimen was peripheral blood, taken 28 days after the second AZD1222 dose.

The CDR3 spells CASSSAYEQYF. CDR3 in DNA: TGTGCCAGCAGCTCCGCCTACGAGCAGTACTTC. This chain connects TRBV11-2 to TRBJ2-7; unclear D gene. This CDR3 is built from 11 residues. Per the germline V gene, CDR1 is SGHAT and CDR2 is FQNNGV. The V and J ends lost 4 bases and 2 bases respectively, with 3 bases between them.